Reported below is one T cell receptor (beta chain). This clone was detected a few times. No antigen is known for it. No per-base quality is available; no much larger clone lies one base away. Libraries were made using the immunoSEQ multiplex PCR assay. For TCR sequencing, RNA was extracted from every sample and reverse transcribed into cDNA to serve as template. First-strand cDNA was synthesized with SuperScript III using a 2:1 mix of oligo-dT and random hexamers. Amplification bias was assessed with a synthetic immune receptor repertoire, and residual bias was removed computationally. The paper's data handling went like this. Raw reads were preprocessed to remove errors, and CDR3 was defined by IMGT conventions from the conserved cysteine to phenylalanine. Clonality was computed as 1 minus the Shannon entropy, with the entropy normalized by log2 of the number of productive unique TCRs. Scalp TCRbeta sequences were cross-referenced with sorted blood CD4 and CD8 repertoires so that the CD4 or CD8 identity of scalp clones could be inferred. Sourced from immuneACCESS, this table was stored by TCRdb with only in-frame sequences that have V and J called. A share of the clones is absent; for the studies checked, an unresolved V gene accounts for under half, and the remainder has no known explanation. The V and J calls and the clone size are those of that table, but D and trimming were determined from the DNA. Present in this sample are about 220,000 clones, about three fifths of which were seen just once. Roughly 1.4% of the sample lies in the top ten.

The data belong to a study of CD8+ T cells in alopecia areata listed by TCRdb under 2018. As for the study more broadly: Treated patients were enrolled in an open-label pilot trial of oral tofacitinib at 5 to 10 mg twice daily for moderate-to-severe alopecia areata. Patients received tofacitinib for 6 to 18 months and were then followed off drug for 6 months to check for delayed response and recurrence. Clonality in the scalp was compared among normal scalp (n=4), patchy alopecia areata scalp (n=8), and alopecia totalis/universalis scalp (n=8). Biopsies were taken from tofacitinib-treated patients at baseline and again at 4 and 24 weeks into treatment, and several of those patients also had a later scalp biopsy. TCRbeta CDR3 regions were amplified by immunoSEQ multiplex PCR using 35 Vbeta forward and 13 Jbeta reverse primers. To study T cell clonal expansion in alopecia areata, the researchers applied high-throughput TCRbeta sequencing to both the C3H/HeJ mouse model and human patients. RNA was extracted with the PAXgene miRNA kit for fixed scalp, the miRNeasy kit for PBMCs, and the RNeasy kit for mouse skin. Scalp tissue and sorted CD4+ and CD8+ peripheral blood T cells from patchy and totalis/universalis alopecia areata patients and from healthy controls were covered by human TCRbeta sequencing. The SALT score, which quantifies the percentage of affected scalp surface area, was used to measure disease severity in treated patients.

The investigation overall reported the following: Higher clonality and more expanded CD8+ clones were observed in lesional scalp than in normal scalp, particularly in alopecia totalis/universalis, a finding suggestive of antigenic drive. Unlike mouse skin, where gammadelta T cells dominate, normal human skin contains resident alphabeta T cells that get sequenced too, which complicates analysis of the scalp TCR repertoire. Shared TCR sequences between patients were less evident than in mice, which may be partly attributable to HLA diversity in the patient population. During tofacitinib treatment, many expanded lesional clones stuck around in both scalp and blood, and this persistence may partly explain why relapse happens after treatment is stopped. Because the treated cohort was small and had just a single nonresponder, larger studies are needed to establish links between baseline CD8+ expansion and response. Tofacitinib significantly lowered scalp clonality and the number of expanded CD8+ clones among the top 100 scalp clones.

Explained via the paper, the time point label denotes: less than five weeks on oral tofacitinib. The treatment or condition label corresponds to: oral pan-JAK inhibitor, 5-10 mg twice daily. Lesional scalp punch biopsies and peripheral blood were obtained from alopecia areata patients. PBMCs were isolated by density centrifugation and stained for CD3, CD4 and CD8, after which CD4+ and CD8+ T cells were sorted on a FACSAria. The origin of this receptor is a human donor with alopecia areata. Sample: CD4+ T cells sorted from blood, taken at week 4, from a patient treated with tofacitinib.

The base sequence is TGCAGCGGAAGGGGAAGGGCACCCCTCCACTTT. Its translation is CSGRGRAPLHF. Recombination linked TRBV29-1 to TRBJ1-6; TRBD1 might be the D gene, on 5 matching bases. From the cysteine through the phenylalanine, the CDR3 covers 11 amino acids. Just CDR3 DNA is preserved here, 33 bases in frame from base 1. For CDR1 and CDR2, the germline V gene lists SQVTM and ANQGSEA. V is reduced by 7 bases and J by 11 bases, leaving a spacing of 12 bases between them.